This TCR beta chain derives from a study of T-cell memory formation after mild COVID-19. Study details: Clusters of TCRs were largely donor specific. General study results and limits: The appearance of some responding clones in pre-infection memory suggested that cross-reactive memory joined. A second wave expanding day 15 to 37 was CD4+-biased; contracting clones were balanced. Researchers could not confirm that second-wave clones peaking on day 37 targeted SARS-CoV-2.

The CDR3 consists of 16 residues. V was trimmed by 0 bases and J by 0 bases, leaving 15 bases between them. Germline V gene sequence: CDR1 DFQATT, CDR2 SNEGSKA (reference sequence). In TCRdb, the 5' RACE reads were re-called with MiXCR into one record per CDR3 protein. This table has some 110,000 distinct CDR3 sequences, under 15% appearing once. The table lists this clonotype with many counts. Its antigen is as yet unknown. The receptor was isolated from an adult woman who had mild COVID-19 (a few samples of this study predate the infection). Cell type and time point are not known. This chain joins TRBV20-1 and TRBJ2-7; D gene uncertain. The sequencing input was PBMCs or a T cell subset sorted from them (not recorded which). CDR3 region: CSARDYVTESSYEQYF. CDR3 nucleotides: TGCAGTGCTAGAGATTATGTGACTGAGAGCTCCTACGAGCAGTACTTC.